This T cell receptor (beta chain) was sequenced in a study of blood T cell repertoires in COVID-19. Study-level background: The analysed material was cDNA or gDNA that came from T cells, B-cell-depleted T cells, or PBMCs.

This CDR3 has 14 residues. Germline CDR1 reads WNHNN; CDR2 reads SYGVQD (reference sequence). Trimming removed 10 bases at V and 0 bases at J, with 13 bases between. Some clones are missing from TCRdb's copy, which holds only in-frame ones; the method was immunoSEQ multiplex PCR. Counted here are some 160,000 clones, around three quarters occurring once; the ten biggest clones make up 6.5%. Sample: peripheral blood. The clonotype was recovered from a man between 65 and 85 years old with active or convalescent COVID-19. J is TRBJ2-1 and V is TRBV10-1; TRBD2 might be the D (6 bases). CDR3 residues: CANKRASSYNEQFF. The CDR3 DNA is TGCGCCAACAAGCGGGCGAGCTCCTACAATGAGCAGTTCTTC.